The 27 T cell receptor beta chains below were found in one sample sequenced in a study of blood T cell repertoires in COVID-19. Measured with immunoSEQ multiplex PCR; TCRdb has only the in-frame clones, and not every one. The data show more than 95,000 clones, 70% to 85% seen once. The sequenced sample consisted of peripheral blood. The receptors were sampled from a woman older than 75 with active or convalescent COVID-19.

In this sample, this clone turned up once. This sequence joins TRBV6-5 and TRBJ1-6, with 9 bases aligning to TRBD1. The CDR3 loop spans 14 amino acids. CDR1 and CDR2 (germline): MNHEY, SVGAGI. Trimming took 6 bases from V and 10 from J; bases not matched to a gene: 7. This CDR3 reads CASRDRGGNSPLHF. As DNA, the CDR3 is TGTGCCAGCAGGGACAGGGGAGGCAACTCACCCCTCCACTTT.

There are a few counts of this clone. V is TRBV28 and J is TRBJ1-4; 8 bases agree with TRBD1. Per the germline V gene, CDR1 is MDHEN and CDR2 is SYDVKM. The CDR3 totals 16 residues. After removal of 5 bases from V and 4 bases from J, the junction contained 9 bases not matched to a gene. CDR3 loop: CASSIQQGVNNEKLFF. The CDR3 coding sequence is TGTGCCAGCAGTATACAACAGGGGGTGAATAATGAAAAACTGTTTTTT.

The J gene is TRBJ2-2, the V gene TRBV25-1; a possible D gene is TRBD1 (5 bases). The CDR3 is made up of 14 amino acids. The V end lost 5 bases, the J end lost 3 bases, and 10 bases lay between the germline ends. Looked up from germline, CDR1 is MGHDK and CDR2 is SYGVNS. CDR3 DNA: TGTGCCAGCAGTTCTGGGGCCCACACCGGGGAGCTGTTTTTT. Its translation: CASSSGAHTGELFF.

This sequence joins TRBV7-6 and TRBJ2-2, with 7 bases that match TRBD1. Germline V CDR1 and CDR2: SGHVS, FNYEAQ. This CDR3 is 15 amino acids long. With 9 bases clipped from V and 5 bases from J, the junction kept 12 bases outside the gene matches. The CDR3 here is CASVSFTGETGELFF. For the CDR3, the DNA is TGTGCCAGTGTCAGTTTTACAGGGGAAACCGGGGAGCTGTTTTTT.

The V and J genes are TRBV5-6 and TRBJ1-6; tentative D call: TRBD1 (5 bases). This CDR3 is built from 15 residues. V was trimmed by 2 bases and J by 7 bases, leaving 13 bases between them. Per the germline V gene, CDR1 is SGHDT and CDR2 is YYEEEE. Written as DNA, the CDR3 is TGTGCCAGCAGCTTTCTCCAGGGTGGAAATTCACCCCTCCACTTT. Protein product: CASSFLQGGNSPLHF.

V and J are TRBV9 and TRBJ1-2; a weak D match, TRBD1 (5 bases). Looked up from germline, CDR1 is SGDLS and CDR2 is YYNGEE. The CDR3 covers 18 residues. V lost 2 bases to trimming and J lost 6 bases, with 26 bases between them. CDR3 sequence: CASSVRWGDGGWDDGYTF. DNA for the CDR3: TGTGCCAGCAGCGTGAGATGGGGGGACGGAGGCTGGGACGATGGCTACACCTTC.

The chain has TRBV2 and TRBJ2-3, with a tentative D call TRBD2 (7 bases). This CDR3 comprises 13 residues. The V gene lost 7 bases and the J gene lost 1 base, with 9 bases spanning the gap. Germline loops: CDR1 SNHLY, CDR2 FYNNEI. CDR3 in DNA: TGTGCCAGCATGGGGGGGCGCACAGATACGCAGTATTTT. It specifies CASMGGRTDTQYF.

The chain has TRBV7-9 and TRBJ1-5; no clear D. The germline V gene encodes CDR1 SEHNR and CDR2 FQNEAQ (reference sequence). This CDR3 has 13 amino acids. Trimming cost V 3 bases and J 4 bases, with 7 bases left between them. The CDR3 loop is CASSLSGNQPQHF. The CDR3 DNA reads TGTGCCAGCAGCTTGTCCGGGAATCAGCCCCAGCATTTT.

V usage is TRBV28 and J usage is TRBJ2-5; 7 bases line up with TRBD1. Per the germline V gene, CDR1 is MDHEN and CDR2 is SYDVKM. V dropped 4 bases and J dropped 10; count of bases not matched to a gene: 6. The CDR3 is made up of 12 amino acids. The CDR3 DNA reads TGTGCCAGCAGTTCCCCCAGACAGGGCCAGTACTTC. Its protein product is CASSSPRQGQYF. The full variable domain, rest sourced from reference TRBV28 and TRBJ2-5, is DVKVTQSSRYLVKRTGEKVFLECVQDMDHENMFWYRQDPGLGLRLIYFSYDVKMKEKGDIPEGYSVSREKKERFSLILESASTNQTSMYLCASSSPRQGQYFGPGTRLLVL.

This clone was counted a few times. The rearrangement joins TRBV5-1 to TRBJ1-6; no definite D call. The CDR3 consists of 13 residues. Germline V gene data show CDR1 as SGHRS and CDR2 as YFSETQ. V lost 10 bases to trimming and J lost 5 bases, with 13 bases between them. In DNA, the CDR3 is TGCGCCGGCAAGGAGGGTGATAATTCACCCCTCCACTTT. Translation: CAGKEGDNSPLHF.

The chain is built from TRBV5-8 and TRBJ1-4; D is unresolved. V lost 0 bases, J lost 10 bases, and 13 bases lay in between. Germline V gene lookup returns CDR1 SGHTS and CDR2 YDEGEE. The CDR3 sequence is 14 residues long. DNA of the CDR3: TGTGCCAGCAGCTTGGCTATAGGACTGGGAAAACTGTTTTTT. It codes for CASSLAIGLGKLFF.

The chain uses TRBV11-2 and TRBJ1-1; 12 bases align to TRBD1. Germline values: CDR1 SGHAT, CDR2 FQNNGV. The CDR3 spans 16 residues. The V gene end was trimmed by 8 bases and the J gene end by 4 bases; junction bases not matched to a gene: 11. CDR3 sequence reads: CASVTGTGGRGTEAFF. DNA of the CDR3: TGTGCCAGCGTTACCGGGACAGGGGGCAGGGGCACTGAAGCTTTCTTT.

This clone was seen once. The genes are TRBV6-5 and TRBJ2-5; D is unresolved. Germline assignment: CDR1 MNHEY and CDR2 SVGAGI. Trimming shortened V by 7 bases and J by 1 base, and 10 bases separated the two germline ends. CDR3 length: 13 residues. As DNA, the CDR3 is TGTGCCAGCACTATGACTTCCCAAGAGACCCAGTACTTC. It specifies CASTMTSQETQYF.

The chain joins TRBV2 to TRBJ1-5; D gene ambiguous. V shed 4 bases and J shed 3 bases, with 13 bases lying between them. Germline-derived CDR1 and CDR2 are SNHLY and FYNNEI. The CDR3 loop spans 15 amino acids. The CDR3 region is CASSVRGTHNQPQHF. In DNA form, the CDR3 reads TGTGCCAGCAGTGTGCGAGGTACCCACAATCAGCCCCAGCATTTT.

For the CDR3, the DNA is TGTGCCAGCAGTCTACGCCGAGACAGTTACGAGCAGTACTTC. As protein: CASSLRRDSYEQYF. V usage is TRBV27 and J usage is TRBJ2-7; D perhaps matches TRBD1 (5 bases). From germline, CDR1 is MNHEY and CDR2 SMNVEV (reference sequence). Trimming stripped 5 bases from V and 4 bases from J, with 15 bases between. The CDR3 sequence is 14 residues long.

The rearrangement joins TRBV3-1 (or the pseudogene TRBV3-2) to TRBJ2-2; D call uncertain. V shed 3 bases and J shed 1 base, with 3 bases lying between them. The CDR3 has 13 amino acids. The germline V gene has CDR1 LGHDT and CDR2 YNNKEL (reference sequence). CDR3 in amino acids: CASSHRNTGELFF. DNA for the CDR3: TGTGCCAGCAGCCATCGGAACACCGGGGAGCTGTTTTTT.

The chain uses TRBV18 and TRBJ2-2; TRBD2 is a possible D gene (5 bases). CDR1 and CDR2 (germline): KGHSH, LQKENI. V was shortened by 0 bases and J by 6 bases, with 11 bases between the two germline ends. This CDR3 spans 15 amino acids. CDR3 nucleotide sequence: TGTGCCAGCTCACCACCGACGGTTAGCGCCGGGGAGCTGTTTTTT. Translating it yields CASSPPTVSAGELFF.

This chain uses TRBV5-4 with TRBJ1-2, with a tentative D call TRBD1 (5 bases). The CDR3 extends over 13 amino acids. V dropped 5 bases and J dropped 2 bases, with 10 bases sitting between them. CDR1 and CDR2 from the germline V gene are SGHNT and YYREEE (reference sequence). CDR3 coding DNA: TGTGCCAGCAGGGTTCAGGGAAACTATGGCTACACCTTC. Amino acids: CASRVQGNYGYTF. Together with reference TRBV5-4 and TRBJ1-2, the CDR3 gives the full variable domain: ETGVTQSPTHLIKTRGQQVTLRCSSQSGHNTVSWYQQALGQGPQFIFQYYREEENGRGNFPPRFSGLQFPNYSSELNVNALELDDSALYLCASRVQGNYGYTFGSGTRLTVV.

This rearrangement joins TRBV28 to TRBJ2-3, with 10 bases fitting TRBD2. The CDR3 has 16 amino acids. Trimming cost V 6 bases and J 0 bases; bases outside gene matches: 6. CDR1 is MDHEN, CDR2 SYDVKM, per germline. CDR3 amino acids: CASSKLGLASTDTQYF. DNA of the CDR3: TGTGCCAGCAGCAAATTGGGACTAGCGAGCACAGATACGCAGTATTTT.

V usage is TRBV5-6 and J usage is TRBJ2-7; 8 bases map to TRBD1. The CDR3 length is 16 residues. Germline lookup yields CDR1 SGHDT and CDR2 YYEEEE. The J segment lost 0 bases and the V segment lost 0 bases, leaving 5 bases of the junction unmatched. The CDR3 sequence is CASSLVRQGRSYEQYF. Written as DNA, the CDR3 is TGTGCCAGCAGCTTGGTCCGACAGGGGCGCTCCTACGAGCAGTACTTC.

This rearrangement joins TRBV1 to TRBJ1-1; the table gives TRBD1 as D, unverified against the DNA. TRBV1 is a known pseudogene. This CDR3 region has 16 residues. The CDR3, as DNA: TGCACCAGCAGCCCGGGACAGGGGGTCGGAAACACTGAAGCTTTCTTT. As protein: CTSSPGQGVGNTEAFF.

The chain combines TRBV5-6 with TRBJ2-1, with 7 bases fitting TRBD1. Germline values: CDR1 SGHDT, CDR2 YYEEEE. V lost 4 bases, J lost 7 bases, and 11 bases stayed unmatched. The CDR3 extends over 15 amino acids. CDR3 DNA sequence: TGTGCCAGCAGCCCGGGTAGGGGGCGCGGGAATGAGCAGTTCTTC. Translated: CASSPGRGRGNEQFF.

In its sample, this clone was seen a few times. The chain carries TRBV30 and TRBJ2-7, with 8 positions matching TRBD1. Germline-derived CDR1 and CDR2 are GTSNPN and SVGIG (reference sequence). The CDR3 runs to 14 residues. V dropped 4 bases and J dropped 4; count of bases not matched to a gene: 9. CDR3 sequence (DNA): TGTGCCTGGACACCGGGACAGGCCCAATACGAGCAGTACTTC. Translation: CAWTPGQAQYEQYF.

This chain joins TRBV12-5 and TRBJ2-1, with a weak D call TRBD2 (6 bases). The germline V gene encodes CDR1 LGHNT and CDR2 FRNRAP. V shed 4 bases and J shed 8 bases, with 15 bases lying between them. This CDR3 contains 14 residues. The CDR3 coding sequence is TGTGCTAGTGGTTCCCGAGGGGCTAGCGATGAGCAGTTCTTC. Translating gives CASGSRGASDEQFF.

CDR3 sequence (DNA): TGTGCCAGCAGGTCCATCGACATGAACACTGAAGCTTTCTTT. Its protein is CASRSIDMNTEAFF. The chain uses TRBV6-6 and TRBJ1-1; D call uncertain. Trimming pared 6 bases from V and 0 bases from J, leaving 11 bases between. The CDR3 is 14 residues long. CDR1 and CDR2 from the germline V gene are MNHNY and SVGAGI (reference sequence).

The V gene is TRBV27, the J gene TRBJ1-2, with unresolved D. The CDR3 loop spans 14 amino acids. The V gene lost 6 bases and the J gene lost 2 bases, with 13 bases spanning the gap. Looked up from germline, CDR1 is MNHEY and CDR2 is SMNVEV (reference sequence). The chain's CDR3 is CASRSFAGNYGYTF. The CDR3 DNA reads TGTGCCAGCAGGTCGTTTGCGGGAAACTATGGCTACACCTTC.

This rearrangement joins TRBV7-2 to TRBJ2-2, with 8 bases that match TRBD1. The CDR3 runs to 15 residues. Germline V gene data show CDR1 as SGHTA and CDR2 as FQGNSA. The J segment lost 2 bases and the V segment lost 6 bases, leaving 5 bases of the junction unmatched. The CDR3 DNA follows: TGTGCCAGCAGAAAAGGGACAGGAAACACCGGGGAGCTGTTTTTT. It yields the protein CASRKGTGNTGELFF.